These 13 T cell receptor beta chains were all obtained from the same sample, sequenced in a study of T cell changes during pregnancy in multiple sclerosis. Generated by immunoSEQ multiplex PCR, the TCRdb table keeps only in-frame clones and is missing some. The sample lists over 60,000 clones, about 93% seen once, with approximately 1% in the top ten. Sequencing was performed on peripheral blood, taken in the first trimester of pregnancy. The source is a female donor with multiple sclerosis, enrolled in a pregnancy study.

The chain carries TRBV25-1 and TRBJ2-2; maybe TRBD1 (5 bases). Germline assignment: CDR1 MGHDK and CDR2 SYGVNS. The germline V and J ends were trimmed by 5 bases and 2 bases, with 9 bases remaining between them. This CDR3 has 14 amino acids. CDR3 sequence reads: CASSIDSNTGELFF. Here the CDR3 DNA reads TGTGCCAGCAGTATTGACAGTAACACCGGGGAGCTGTTTTTT.

The chain's CDR3 is CASIQGGGAEAFF. The CDR3 region has the DNA TGTGCCAGTATTCAAGGTGGAGGCGCTGAAGCTTTCTTT. The V gene is TRBV19, the J gene TRBJ1-1; no definite D call. The CDR3 consists of 13 residues. Trimming left V 7 bases short and J 6 bases short, with 15 bases between. Looked up from germline, CDR1 is LNHDA and CDR2 is SQIVND (reference sequence).

This chain uses TRBV27 with TRBJ1-5; 8 nucleotides line up with TRBD1. From germline, CDR1 is MNHEY and CDR2 SMNVEV (reference sequence). The V and J ends lost 9 bases and 4 bases, in that order; junction bases with no gene match: 20. The CDR3 is 18 amino acids. The chain's CDR3 is CASLRSFSGTGHNQPQHF. For the CDR3, the DNA is TGTGCCAGTCTAAGGAGTTTTTCCGGGACAGGACATAATCAGCCCCAGCATTTT.

The rearrangement links TRBV5-5 to TRBJ2-2; 11 bases align to TRBD2. The CDR3 is made up of 18 amino acids. Germline-derived CDR1 and CDR2 are SGHKS and YYEKEE (reference sequence). J gave up 1 base and V 4 bases, and 9 bases lay outside the gene matches. The CDR3 loop is CASSLGVTSGGNTGELFF. In DNA, the CDR3 is TGTGCCAGCAGCCTTGGGGTCACTAGCGGGGGGAACACCGGGGAGCTGTTTTTT.

The CDR3 sequence: CASSWDSRPNEQFF. CDR3 in DNA: TGTGCCAGCAGCTGGGACTCGAGGCCAAATGAGCAGTTCTTC. This sequence joins TRBV7-9 and TRBJ2-1, with a tentative D call TRBD2 (6 bases). Deletions cut 4 bases from V and 7 bases from J, with 14 bases between. Germline CDR1 reads SEHNR; CDR2 reads FQNEAQ (reference sequence). The CDR3 contains 14 residues.

V is TRBV28 and J is TRBJ2-3, with D hard to call. CDR1 and CDR2 from the germline V gene are MDHEN and SYDVKM. The CDR3 runs to 14 residues. Trimming shortened V by 6 bases and J by 0 bases, and 10 bases separated the two germline ends. CDR3 sequence: CASSYDPSTDTQYF. The CDR3 DNA is TGTGCCAGCAGCTACGATCCTAGCACAGATACGCAGTATTTT.

This rearrangement joins TRBV18 to TRBJ2-7; D may be TRBD1 (6 bases). The V gene's germline CDR1 is KGHSH and CDR2 LQKENI. Trimming cost V 3 bases and J 5 bases, with 14 bases left between them. This CDR3 has 14 amino acids. The CDR3: CASSPGAARDEQYF. CDR3 bases: TGTGCCAGCTCACCGGGGGCGGCCCGAGACGAGCAGTACTTC.

The chain is built from TRBV7-3 and TRBJ2-3, with D unresolved. Trimming took 8 bases from V and 0 from J, leaving 9 bases between them. The CDR3 covers 13 residues. Germline CDR1 reads SGHTA; CDR2 reads FQGTGA. CDR3 protein: CASAAVSTDTQYF. CDR3 DNA sequence: TGTGCCAGCGCGGCCGTCAGCACAGATACGCAGTATTTT.

This chain uses TRBV7-9 with TRBJ2-2; D ambiguous. Germline values: CDR1 SEHNR, CDR2 FQNEAQ (reference sequence). The CDR3 totals 15 residues. V dropped 2 bases and J dropped 0 bases, with 7 bases sitting between them. In nucleotides, the CDR3 is TGTGCCAGCAGCTTAATAACGGCGAACACCGGGGAGCTGTTTTTT. It translates to CASSLITANTGELFF.

This chain uses TRBV4-2 with TRBJ1-1, with D possibly TRBD1 on 5 matching bases. The CDR3 has 14 amino acids. CDR1 and CDR2 (germline): LGHNA, YNFKEQ. The V end was cut by 5 bases, the J end by 6 bases, with 16 bases between. CDR3 sequence (DNA): TGTGCCAGCAGCACTTCATGGGGCAGGGCTGAAGCTTTCTTT. It translates to CASSTSWGRAEAFF.

The V call is TRBV7-3, the J call TRBJ2-6; TRBD2 is a possible D gene (6 bases). CDR1 and CDR2 (germline): SGHTA, FQGTGA. The V gene lost 6 bases and the J gene lost 4 bases, with 16 bases spanning the gap. CDR3 size: 16 residues. CDR3 nucleotide sequence: TGTGCCAGCAGTCTTGTTGGGGGGTCCGGGGCCAACGTCCTGACTTTC. This translates into CASSLVGGSGANVLTF.

The chain joins TRBV19 to TRBJ2-2, with 7 nucleotides matching TRBD2. Trimming at V came to 3 bases and at J to 5 bases, leaving 15 bases not matched to a gene. The CDR3 is 18 amino acids. Germline loops: CDR1 LNHDA, CDR2 SQIVND (reference sequence). CDR3 in amino acids: CASSIRHPVQGGTGELFF. The CDR3 DNA follows: TGTGCCAGTAGTATCAGACACCCCGTCCAGGGAGGGACCGGGGAGCTGTTTTTT.

This clone was counted a few times. The rearrangement joins TRBV6-5 to TRBJ2-1, with 10 nucleotides matching TRBD2. Unmatched junction bases numbered 4, after V lost 7 bases and J lost 4 bases. The CDR3 is 14 amino acids. CDR1 is MNHEY, CDR2 SVGAGI, per germline. The CDR3 sequence: CASTSGGSYNEQFF. The CDR3 region has the DNA TGTGCCAGCACTAGCGGGGGATCTTACAATGAGCAGTTCTTC.